This T cell receptor beta chain originates from a study of CD8+ T cells in alopecia areata. About the research overall: The drug, oral tofacitinib, was given to treated patients at 5 to 10 mg twice daily.

Once RNA had been extracted, it was reverse transcribed into cDNA to act as the sequencing template. Libraries were prepared by immunoSEQ multiplex PCR; TCRdb keeps only in-frame clonotypes and omits some of them. The sample yields about 97,000 clones, roughly two fifths seen once. On this clone itself: The antigen remains unidentified.

The CDR3 covers 15 residues. V was shortened by 5 bases and J by 3 bases, with 15 bases between the two germline ends. The germline V gene has CDR1 SGHTA and CDR2 FQGNSA. Study-level findings and limits: Although TCR sharing was seen in mice, sharing across patients was less clear, possibly for HLA-related reasons. Scalp sequencing captures resident alphabeta T cells of normal skin too.

Lesional scalp punch biopsies and peripheral blood were collected from alopecia areata patients. The chain uses TRBV7-2 and TRBJ2-3, with TRBD1 as a possible D gene (6 bases). The receptor was isolated from a human donor with alopecia areata. Material for sequencing was CD4+ T cells sorted from blood. The CDR3 nucleotides read TGTGCCAGCAGCCCTGACAGGTTTAGAACAGATACGCAGTATTTT. Protein sequence: CASSPDRFRTDTQYF.